The 30 T cell receptor beta chains listed next were all sequenced from one sample in a study of blood T cells in healthy people across ages. Combining a sample-barcoded 5' primer with a J-beta primer mix, a second PCR ran for roughly 6 to 12 cycles. TCRdb re-called the 5' RACE reads with MiXCR, one entry per CDR3 protein. The top ten hold around 13% of the sample, which has 950,000 to 1,200,000 distinct CDR3 sequences, around two fifths seen once. The sequencing input was blood. The receptors were gathered from a man aged 18 to 29 in good health.

The chain links TRBV20-1 to TRBJ2-1, with TRBD2 matching 9 bases. Germline V lookup: CDR1 DFQATT, CDR2 SNEGSKA (reference sequence). Unmatched junction bases numbered 5, after V lost 8 bases and J lost 3 bases. The CDR3 has 13 residues. The CDR3 DNA sequence: TGCAGTTCTCTAGCGGGGAACTACAATGAGCAGTTCTTC. Protein sequence: CSSLAGNYNEQFF.

V and J are TRBV19 and TRBJ2-2, with D perhaps TRBD1 (6 bases). Germline V gene lookup returns CDR1 LNHDA and CDR2 SQIVND (reference sequence). The V gene lost 4 bases and the J gene lost 9 bases, with 15 bases spanning the gap. The CDR3 has 14 residues. The DNA of the CDR3 is TGTGCCAGTAGTACATCGACAGGAGTTTGGGAGCTGTTTTTT. This encodes CASSTSTGVWELFF. The complete variable domain, with remaining parts taken from reference TRBV19 and TRBJ2-2, reads DGGITQSPKYLFRKEGQNVTLSCEQNLNHDAMYWYRQDPGQGLRLIYYSQIVNDFQKGDIAEGYSVSREKKESFPLTVTSAQKNPTAFYLCASSTSTGVWELFFGEGSRLTVL.

The J gene is TRBJ1-2, the V gene TRBV7-2; 7 bases fit TRBD1. Trimming at V came to 1 base and at J to 5 bases, leaving 16 bases not matched to a gene. Germline V CDR1 and CDR2: SGHTA, FQGNSA. There are 18 residues in the CDR3. The CDR3 spells CASSLEGGRGLFGYGYTF. The CDR3 DNA sequence: TGTGCCAGCAGCTTAGAGGGCGGCAGGGGGTTATTTGGTTATGGCTACACCTTC. Using reference TRBV7-2 and TRBJ1-2 for the parts outside the CDR3, the full variable domain is GAGVSQSPSNKVTEKGKDVELRCDPISGHTALYWYRQSLGQGLEFLIYFQGNSAPDKSGLPSDRFSAERTGGSVSTLTIQRTQQEDSAVYLCASSLEGGRGLFGYGYTFGSGTRLTVV.

This chain connects TRBV5-8 to TRBJ2-5; D not resolved. The germline V gene has CDR1 SGHTS and CDR2 YDEGEE. This CDR3 is built from 16 residues. V dropped 6 bases and J dropped 2 bases, with 20 bases sitting between them. The CDR3 here is CASTSRGTYSQETQYF. CDR3 DNA: TGTGCCAGCACCTCTCGTGGCACGTACTCGCAAGAGACCCAGTACTTC.

This clonotype showed up just a few times. The rearrangement joins TRBV20-1 to TRBJ2-1; TRBD1 aligns across 10 bases. The CDR3 length is 15 residues. J was trimmed by 9 bases and V by 5 bases; bases with no gene match: 13. Germline loops: CDR1 DFQATT, CDR2 SNEGSKA (reference sequence). In DNA form, the CDR3 reads TGCAGTGCTTTCATAGGGCCCAGGACAGGGGGTGAGCAGTTCTTC. Protein product: CSAFIGPRTGGEQFF.

The genes are TRBV21-1 and TRBJ1-5; the table's D call of TRBD1 was not tested on the DNA. TRBV21-1 has pseudogene status. The CDR3 loop spans 17 amino acids. The CDR3 loop reads CASNRDRGRESRQPQHF. In DNA form, the CDR3 reads TGTGCCAGCAACCGGGACAGGGGGCGGGAATCTCGGCAGCCCCAGCATTTT.

The table lists this clonotype with many counts. The rearrangement uses TRBV7-2 and TRBJ2-7; 8 bases agree with TRBD1. The CDR3 loop spans 15 amino acids. V trimming: 3 bases; J trimming: 4 bases; junction bases outside the gene matches: 8. Germline loops: CDR1 SGHTA, CDR2 FQGNSA. The DNA of the CDR3 is TGTGCCAGCAGCTTGGGGACAGGCGGTCCTTACGAGCAGTACTTC. It is translated as CASSLGTGGPYEQYF.

This clonotype was picked up a small number of times. J is TRBJ1-2 and V is TRBV2; perhaps TRBD1 as D (6 bases). The CDR3 sequence is 15 residues long. Per germline, CDR1 SNHLY and CDR2 FYNNEI. V shed 4 bases and J shed 0 bases, with 12 bases lying between them. The CDR3 DNA reads as TGTGCCAGCAGTGGCCTGCGGACAGCTAACTATGGCTACACCTTC. Translated: CASSGLRTANYGYTF.

This clonotype came up a few times. The V gene is TRBV15, the J gene TRBJ2-5; no clear D gene. Germline lookup yields CDR1 LNHNV and CDR2 YYDKDF (reference sequence). The CDR3 contains 14 residues. V was cut by 6 bases and J by 11 bases, with 22 bases left in between. The CDR3 DNA sequence: TGTGCCACCAGAGCTATGGCAGGATACAATGAGCAGTACTTC. This codes for CATRAMAGYNEQYF. Looking up the rest from reference TRBV15 and TRBJ2-5 gives the full variable domain: DAMVIQNPRYQVTQFGKPVTLSCSQTLNHNVMYWYQQKSSQAPKLLFHYYDKDFNNEADTPDNFQSRRPNTSFCFLDIRSPGLGDTAMYLCATRAMAGYNEQYFGPGTRLLVL.

The gene calls are TRBV11-1 and TRBJ2-1; weak D call: TRBD2 (6 bases). V gave up 5 bases and J gave up 15 bases, with 20 bases separating them. From germline, CDR1 is SGHAT and CDR2 FQDESV (reference sequence). The CDR3 is 13 amino acids. CDR3 residues: CASSPSGLPRGFF. In nucleotides, the CDR3 is TGTGCCAGCAGCCCCTCGGGACTCCCGAGGGGGTTCTTC.

About this clonotype: A read error may be the cause here, since a much bigger clone is one base away. The chain links TRBV29-1 to TRBJ1-2; no firm D call. The germline V and J ends were trimmed by 2 bases and 5 bases, with 15 bases remaining between them. The germline gives CDR1 SQVTM, CDR2 ANQGSEA. The CDR3 covers 14 residues. CDR3 in amino acids: CSVESGSGGYGYTF. As DNA, the CDR3 is TGCAGCGTTGAATCTGGGTCAGGAGGGTATGGCTACACCTTC.

About this clonotype: One junction end disagrees with the germline gene, perhaps due to a read error. The V gene is TRBV20-1, the J gene TRBJ2-5, with D hard to call. Germline V CDR1 and CDR2: DFQATT, SNEGSKA (reference sequence). The CDR3 totals 16 residues. CDR3 sequence (DNA): TGCAGTGCTAGAGCCCTAGAGCCCTTAATTCAAGGGACCCAGTACTTC. Its translation: CSARALEPLIQGTQYF.

The chain is built from TRBV4-1 and TRBJ2-5, with D tentatively TRBD2 (5 bases). CDR3 length: 14 amino acids. Between the trimmed V and J ends, which lost 0 bases and 11 bases, there was a span of 16 bases. The germline gives CDR1 MGHRA, CDR2 YSYEKL. For the CDR3, the DNA is TGCGCCAGCAGCCAAGAGACTATCCGGGATGAGCAGTACTTC. It specifies CASSQETIRDEQYF.

This chain links TRBV29-1 with TRBJ1-2; D call uncertain. CDR1 is SQVTM and CDR2 is ANQGSEA in the germline V gene. CDR3 length: 14 amino acids. V was trimmed by 7 bases and J by 5 bases, leaving 20 bases between them. CDR3 sequence: CSASTGSGHYGYTF. The CDR3 DNA follows: TGCAGCGCGAGTACCGGGTCCGGGCATTATGGCTACACCTTC.

The chain joins TRBV20-1 to TRBJ2-7, with D possibly being TRBD1 (5 bases). The J call is uncertain, as TRBJ2-5 better fits the DNA end. The CDR3 spans 13 residues. Per germline, CDR1 DFQATT and CDR2 SNEGSKA (reference sequence). CDR3 bases: TGCAGTGCTAGGGGGCAGGAGAACAAGACCCAGTACTTC. Residues: CSARGQENKTQYF.

Here the CDR3 reads CASSLGVSNEKLFF. The CDR3, as DNA: TGTGCCAGCAGCTTGGGGGTTTCTAATGAAAAACTGTTTTTT. The rearrangement joins TRBV7-2 to TRBJ1-4; the D gene is possibly TRBD1 (5 bases). Trimming pared 3 bases from V and 3 bases from J, leaving 8 bases between. The CDR3 consists of 14 residues. CDR1 is SGHTA and CDR2 is FQGNSA in the germline V gene. Supplemented by reference TRBV7-2 and TRBJ1-4, the full variable domain reads GAGVSQSPSNKVTEKGKDVELRCDPISGHTALYWYRQSLGQGLEFLIYFQGNSAPDKSGLPSDRFSAERTGGSVSTLTIQRTQQEDSAVYLCASSLGVSNEKLFFGSGTQLSVL.

The chain joins TRBV20-1 to TRBJ1-1, with no clear D. Germline V CDR1 and CDR2: DFQATT, SNEGSKA (reference sequence). The CDR3 runs 19 residues. The V end was cut by 0 bases, the J end by 1 base, with 24 bases between. CDR3 nucleotide sequence: TGCAGTGCTAGAGATATCCCGGTTGATCGGGGAGGCACGAACACTGAAGCTTTCTTT. Residues: CSARDIPVDRGGTNTEAFF.

CDR3 region: CSARAQDRIYGYTF. The CDR3 DNA is TGCAGTGCTAGAGCGCAGGACAGAATCTATGGCTACACCTTC. J is TRBJ1-2 and V is TRBV20-1, with D possibly matching TRBD1 (6 bases). V was pared by 1 base and J by 4 bases, with 13 bases between. Germline V gene data show CDR1 as DFQATT and CDR2 as SNEGSKA (reference sequence). The CDR3 is 14 amino acids.

This chain joins TRBV7-9 and TRBJ1-4; D remains unclear. This CDR3 has 15 residues. V was clipped by 3 bases and J by 3 bases, with 11 bases between them. The germline V gene encodes CDR1 SEHNR and CDR2 FQNEAQ (reference sequence). CDR3 in DNA: TGTGCCAGCAGCTTTACTCGAGGCGCTAATGAAAAACTGTTTTTT. The encoded protein is CASSFTRGANEKLFF.

The chain has TRBV20-1 and TRBJ1-2, with 8 bases aligning to TRBD1. In germline, CDR1 is DFQATT, CDR2 SNEGSKA (reference sequence). The J segment lost 4 bases and the V segment lost 4 bases, leaving 5 bases of the junction unmatched. The CDR3 covers 13 residues. Here the CDR3 reads CSATDRESYGYTF. As DNA, the CDR3 is TGCAGTGCTACGGACAGGGAATCCTATGGCTACACCTTC.

The chain is built from TRBV5-1 and TRBJ2-1, with a weak D call TRBD1 (6 bases). This CDR3 has 16 amino acids. V shed 0 bases and J shed 1 base, with 11 bases lying between them. In germline, CDR1 is SGHRS, CDR2 YFSETQ. The CDR3, as DNA: TGCGCCAGCAGCTTGGTAGCAGGGGCGTCCTACAATGAGCAGTTCTTC. This gives the protein CASSLVAGASYNEQFF. Variable domain in full (rest from reference TRBV5-1 and TRBJ2-1): KAGVTQTPRYLIKTRGQQVTLSCSPISGHRSVSWYQQTPGQGLQFLFEYFSETQRNKGNFPGRFSGRQFSNSRSEMNVSTLELGDSALYLCASSLVAGASYNEQFFGPGTRLTVL.

V is TRBV28 and J is TRBJ1-2; no reliable D call. The CDR3 is made up of 14 amino acids. The V end was cut by 6 bases, the J end by 4 bases, with 15 bases between. Germline V gene lookup returns CDR1 MDHEN and CDR2 SYDVKM. CDR3 in DNA: TGTGCCAGCAGGGAGGAAAAAATACTCTATGGCTACACCTTC. Protein product: CASREEKILYGYTF.

This clonotype was observed a few times. The V and J genes are TRBV29-1 and TRBJ2-5, with unresolved D. Germline CDR1 and CDR2: SQVTM and ANQGSEA. There are 14 residues in the CDR3. With 5 bases removed from V and 0 bases from J, the gap between germline ends came to 13 bases. CDR3 residues: CSVLQTKYQETQYF. CDR3 in DNA: TGCAGCGTTCTCCAGACAAAGTACCAAGAGACCCAGTACTTC.

This clonotype was recorded once. V gene TRBV27 combines with J gene TRBJ2-3, with D perhaps matching TRBD2 (6 bases). The CDR3 is 15 amino acids. Trimming took 5 bases from V and 0 from J, leaving 12 bases between them. Germline CDR1 and CDR2: MNHEY and SMNVEV (reference sequence). The DNA for the CDR3 is TGTGCCAGCAGTAACCGGAGGGCGAGCACAGATACGCAGTATTTT. Protein: CASSNRRASTDTQYF.

This rearrangement joins TRBV28 to TRBJ1-4; tentatively, D is TRBD1 (6 bases). The CDR3 runs to 16 residues. Germline lookup yields CDR1 MDHEN and CDR2 SYDVKM. V was shortened by 5 bases and J by 0 bases, with 13 bases between the two germline ends. The CDR3 reads CASSQDSSATNEKLFF. CDR3 nucleotides: TGTGCCAGCAGTCAGGACAGCTCTGCAACTAATGAAAAACTGTTTTTT.

The V call is TRBV7-9, the J call TRBJ1-1; D may be TRBD1 (5 bases). The germline V and J ends were trimmed by 5 bases and 6 bases, with 13 bases remaining between them. CDR3 length: 13 amino acids. From germline, CDR1 is SEHNR and CDR2 FQNEAQ (reference sequence). In DNA, the CDR3 is TGTGCCAGCAGCCGGGTGGAGGGGTCTGAAGCTTTCTTT. Its protein is CASSRVEGSEAFF.

This clonotype was counted between two and nine times. The CDR3 DNA follows: TGTGCCAGCAGAACCGGGACGCAGAATGAAGCTTTCTTT. Amino acids: CASRTGTQNEAFF. The rearrangement joins TRBV2 to TRBJ1-1, with D possibly matching TRBD1 (5 bases). The germline V gene has CDR1 SNHLY and CDR2 FYNNEI. V shed 6 bases and J shed 7 bases, with 15 bases lying between them. The CDR3 consists of 13 residues.

Only a few counts were recorded for this clonotype. The chain uses TRBV7-9 and TRBJ2-7, with D possibly matching TRBD2 (5 bases). The germline V gene has CDR1 SEHNR and CDR2 FQNEAQ (reference sequence). The CDR3 totals 16 residues. The V and J ends lost 2 bases and 3 bases respectively, with 17 bases between them. CDR3 sequence reads: CASSLILGADFYEQYF. CDR3 in DNA: TGTGCCAGCAGCTTAATCTTGGGAGCAGATTTCTACGAGCAGTACTTC.

This sequence joins TRBV28 and TRBJ2-5; D gene unclear. Per germline, CDR1 MDHEN and CDR2 SYDVKM. The length of the CDR3 is 13 residues. Trimming took 6 bases from V and 2 from J, leaving 10 bases between them. The DNA for the CDR3 is TGTGCCAGCAGGGTATCACAGCAAGAGACCCAGTACTTC. Translated, it gives CASRVSQQETQYF.

This chain joins TRBV7-8 and TRBJ1-2; D gene uncertain. The CDR3 contains 15 residues. Germline V gene sequence: CDR1 SGHVS, CDR2 FQNEAQ. V lost 5 bases and J 2 bases, leaving 15 bases between the germline ends. The CDR3 DNA follows: TGTGCCAGCAGCAGACGGACGGGGAAGAACTATGGCTACACCTTC. Amino acids: CASSRRTGKNYGYTF.